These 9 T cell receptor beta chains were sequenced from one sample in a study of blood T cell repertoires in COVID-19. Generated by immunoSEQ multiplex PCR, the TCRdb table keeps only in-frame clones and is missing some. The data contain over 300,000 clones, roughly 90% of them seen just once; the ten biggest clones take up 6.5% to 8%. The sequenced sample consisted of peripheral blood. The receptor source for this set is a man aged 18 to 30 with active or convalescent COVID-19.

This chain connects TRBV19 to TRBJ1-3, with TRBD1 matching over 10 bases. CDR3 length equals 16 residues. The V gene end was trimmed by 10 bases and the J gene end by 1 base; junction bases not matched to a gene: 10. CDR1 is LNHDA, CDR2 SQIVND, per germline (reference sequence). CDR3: CAIGFRDRGSGNTIYF. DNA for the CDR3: TGTGCCATTGGTTTTAGGGACAGGGGATCTGGAAACACCATATATTTT.

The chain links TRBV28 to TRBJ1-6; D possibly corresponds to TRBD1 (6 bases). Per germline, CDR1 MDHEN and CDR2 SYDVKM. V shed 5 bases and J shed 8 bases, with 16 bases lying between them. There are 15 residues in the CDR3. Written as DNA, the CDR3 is TGTGCCAGCAGTCCTCCTCCGGGACAACATTCACCCCTCCACTTT. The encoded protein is CASSPPPGQHSPLHF.

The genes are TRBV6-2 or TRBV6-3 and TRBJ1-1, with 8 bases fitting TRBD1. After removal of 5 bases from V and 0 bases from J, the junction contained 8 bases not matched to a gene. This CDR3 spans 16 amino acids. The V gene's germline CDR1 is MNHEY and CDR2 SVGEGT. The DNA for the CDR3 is TGTGCCAGCAGTCGACCGACAGGGGTGGTGAACACTGAAGCTTTCTTT. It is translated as CASSRPTGVVNTEAFF.

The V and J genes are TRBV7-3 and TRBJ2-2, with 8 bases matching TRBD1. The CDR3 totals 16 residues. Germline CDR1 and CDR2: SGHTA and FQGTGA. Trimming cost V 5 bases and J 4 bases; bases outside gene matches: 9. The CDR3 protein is CASSPGQGLFTGELFF. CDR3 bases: TGTGCCAGCAGCCCTGGACAGGGTTTATTCACCGGGGAGCTGTTTTTT.

The CDR3 nucleotides are TGCGCCAGCAGCTCGGGACAGGGGTTGGCTGAAGCTTTCTTT. Translated: CASSSGQGLAEAFF. The gene calls are TRBV5-1 and TRBJ1-1, with 10 bases lining up with TRBD1. The CDR3 is made up of 14 amino acids. The germline V gene has CDR1 SGHRS and CDR2 YFSETQ. Trimming took 3 bases from V and 6 from J; bases not matched to a gene: 5.

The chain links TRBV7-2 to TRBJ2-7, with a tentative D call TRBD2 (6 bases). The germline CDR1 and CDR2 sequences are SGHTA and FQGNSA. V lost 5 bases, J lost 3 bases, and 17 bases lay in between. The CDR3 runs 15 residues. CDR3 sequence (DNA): TGTGCCAGCAGCCCTCGAACGGGAGCCCACTACGAGCAGTACTTC. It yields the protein CASSPRTGAHYEQYF. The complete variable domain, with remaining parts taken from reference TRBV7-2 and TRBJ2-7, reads GAGVSQSPSNKVTEKGKDVELRCDPISGHTALYWYRQSLGQGLEFLIYFQGNSAPDKSGLPSDRFSAERTGGSVSTLTIQRTQQEDSAVYLCASSPRTGAHYEQYFGPGTRLTVT.

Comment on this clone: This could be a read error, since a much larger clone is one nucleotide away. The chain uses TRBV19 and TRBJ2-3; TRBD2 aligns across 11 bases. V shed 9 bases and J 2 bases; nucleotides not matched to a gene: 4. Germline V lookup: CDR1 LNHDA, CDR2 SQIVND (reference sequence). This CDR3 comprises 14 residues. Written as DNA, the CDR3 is TGTGCCAGCAAGACTAGCGGGATCACAGATACGCAGTATTTT. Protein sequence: CASKTSGITDTQYF.

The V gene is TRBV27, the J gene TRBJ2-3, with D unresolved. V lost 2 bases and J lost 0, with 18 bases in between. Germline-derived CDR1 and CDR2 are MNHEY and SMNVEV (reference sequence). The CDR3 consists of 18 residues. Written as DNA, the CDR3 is TGTGCCAGCAGTTTACGTCCCTTAGTGCTTACTAGCACAGATACGCAGTATTTT. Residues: CASSLRPLVLTSTDTQYF.

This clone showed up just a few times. In DNA form, the CDR3 reads TGTGCCAGCAGTGAGGCAGGGATGAACACTGAAGCTTTCTTT. Amino acid sequence: CASSEAGMNTEAFF. The chain recombines TRBV25-1 with TRBJ1-1; maybe TRBD1 (5 bases). The CDR3 has 14 residues. The V end was cut by 3 bases, the J end by 0 bases, with 8 bases between. CDR1 MGHDK and CDR2 SYGVNS come from the germline V gene.